This T cell receptor (beta chain) was sequenced for a study of cytomegalovirus exposure and HLA in healthy donors. The PCR contained 60 Vbeta and 13 Jbeta primers. Profiling relied on immunoSEQ multiplex PCR, and the TCRdb table lists in-frame clones only, not all of them. Counted here are some 100,000 clones, about 85% occurring once; the ten biggest clones make up approximately 3.9%. This clone was detected once. The sequence came from a man younger than 40 in good health and CMV-seronegative. Sequencing used PBMCs.

The CDR3 DNA follows: TGCGCCAGCAGCTTGAGGAGAGAGCAGTACTTC. Its translation: CASSLRREQYF. J is TRBJ2-7 and V is TRBV5-1; D is unresolved. Germline loops: CDR1 SGHRS, CDR2 YFSETQ. The length of the CDR3 is 11 residues. V was pared by 1 base and J by 7 bases, with 6 bases between.